A selection of T cell receptor beta chains follows, all from one sample in a study of cytomegalovirus exposure and HLA in healthy donors. TCRdb's copy holds only in-frame clones and misses some; the assay was immunoSEQ multiplex PCR. The table lists 150,000 to 200,000 clones, 80% of them singletons, with 0.65% in the top ten. Material for sequencing was PBMCs. Receptors originate from a boy between 10 and 17 years old in good health and CMV-seronegative. CDR3s include the opening cysteine and the closing phenylalanine or tryptophan. D genes are given only for firm matches. The size entry is marked missing in some rows and otherwise reads once, few, many or a size class.

v_gene	d_gene	abundance	j_gene	CDR3nt	CDR3aa
TRBV27	-	-	TRBJ2-7	TGTGCCAGCAGTTTAGTCTCTCGTTCGGGTGAGCAGTACTTC	CASSLVSRSGEQYF
TRBV15	TRBD1	-	TRBJ1-2	TGTGCCACCAGCAGGGACAGGTCTACTAACTATGGCTACACCTTC	CATSRDRSTNYGYTF
TRBV2	TRBD1	-	TRBJ2-7	TGTGCCAGCAGAGCCCGGACAGGTATCTACGAGCAGTACTTC	CASRARTGIYEQYF
TRBV11-1	-	-	TRBJ1-1	TGTGCCAGCAGCTTAATAGCTGCACAGAACACTGAAGCTTTCTTT	CASSLIAAQNTEAFF
TRBV19	-	once	TRBJ2-1	TGTGCCAGTAGTATAAGGCAGGGTGATGAGCAGTTCTTC	CASSIRQGDEQFF
TRBV5-6	TRBD1	-	TRBJ2-7	TGTGCCAGCAGCGCTGGGACAGGGTTCTACGAGCAGTACTTC	CASSAGTGFYEQYF
TRBV11-1	TRBD2	-	TRBJ2-2	TGTGCCAGCAGCTCGGGACTAGCGGGAGCTTCCTTAAACACCGGGGAGCTGTTTTTT	CASSSGLAGASLNTGELFF
TRBV6-6	-	-	TRBJ1-2	TGTGCCAGCAGCTCGGACAGTGCCGCTCCTTTCTATGGCTACACCTTC	CASSSDSAAPFYGYTF
TRBV6-8	TRBD1	-	TRBJ1-2	TGTGCCAGCAGAAACAGGACAGGTTACTATGGCTACACCTTC	CASRNRTGYYGYTF
TRBV7-2	-	-	TRBJ1-5	TGTGCCAGCAGCTTAACAGGTGCATGGAGTCAGCCCCAGCATTTT	CASSLTGAWSQPQHF